This passage covers 22 T cell receptor beta chains from one sample sequenced in a study of regulatory T cells in long-lasting Graves disease. TCR beta libraries were built with iRepertoire HTBI primers and Arm-PCR of CDR3 regions. MiXCR was run by TCRdb on the multiplex PCR reads, yielding one entry per CDR3 protein. The data hold 400,000 to 500,000 distinct CDR3 sequences, with over 14% observed a single time. Time point defined: newly diagnosed GD, antithyroid drugs for less than 3 months. PBMCs provided the RNA from which the TCR library was made. The data also belong to a second study, concerning T cells in Graves' hyperthyroidism and ophthalmopathy.

The source material was peripheral blood mononuclear cells (PBMCs), sampled at new diagnosis, from a patient treated with antithyroid drugs. All receptors come from a woman aged 40 to 50 with Graves disease.

This clonotype has ten or more counts. This CDR3 reads CATSDRRQGDEQYF. CDR3 in DNA: TGTGCCACCAGTGACCGGCGCCAGGGAGACGAGCAGTACTTC. This chain uses TRBV24-1 with TRBJ2-7; D may match TRBD1 or TRBD2 (5 bases each). Germline V CDR1 and CDR2: KGHDR, SFDVKD. This CDR3 contains 14 residues. V was clipped by 4 bases and J by 5 bases, with 14 bases between them.

This clonotype showed up many times. The chain couples TRBV7-9 to TRBJ2-1; either TRBD1 or TRBD2 may fit D (6 bases each). Germline V gene sequence: CDR1 SEHNR, CDR2 FQNEAQ (reference sequence). CDR3 length: 14 amino acids. Trimming took off 5 bases at V and 7 bases at J, with 15 bases between the two ends. DNA for the CDR3: TGTGCCAGCAGCATTAGCGGAGGGGGGAATGAGCAGTTCTTC. Translating gives CASSISGGGNEQFF.

The chain joins TRBV2 to TRBJ1-5; TRBD1 matches 8 bases. V lost 6 bases and J lost 5; bases outside the gene matches: 6. Germline values: CDR1 SNHLY, CDR2 FYNNEI. The CDR3 covers 14 residues. CDR3 nucleotides: TGTGCCAGCAGGATCGGACAGGGACATCAGCCCCAGCATTTT. It codes for CASRIGQGHQPQHF.

The chain joins TRBV11-2 to TRBJ2-7, with 10 bases identical to TRBD2. Germline CDR1 and CDR2: SGHAT and FQNNGV. The trim removed 6 bases at V and 0 bases at J, leaving 5 bases unmatched. The CDR3 loop spans 15 amino acids. Written as DNA, the CDR3 is TGTGCCAGCAGATCACTAGCGGGATACTCCTACGAGCAGTACTTC. It is translated as CASRSLAGYSYEQYF.

Details on this clonotype: This likely comes from a read error, as the CDR3 has no conserved phenylalanine or tryptophan at its end. The DNA is omitted, as the CDR3 cannot be located on it reliably, and the CDR3 follows TCRdb's listing. The rearrangement links TRBV20-1 to TRBJ2-7; the table gives TRBD1 as D, unverified against the DNA. The CDR3 is made up of 12 amino acids, end residues included. Germline values: CDR1 DFQATT, CDR2 SNEGSKA (reference sequence). CDR3 sequence: CSASTGALGPYL.

This clonotype was recorded at least ten times. This rearrangement joins TRBV5-6 to TRBJ1-2; a possible D gene is TRBD1 (6 bases). This CDR3 has 14 residues. Trimming took 5 bases from V and 2 from J, leaving 13 bases between them. Germline CDR1 SGHDT, CDR2 YYEEEE. The CDR3 spells CASSYGQGNYGYTF. The CDR3, as DNA: TGTGCCAGCAGTTACGGCCAGGGGAACTATGGCTACACCTTC. Full variable domain (missing parts from reference TRBV5-6 and TRBJ1-2): DAGVTQSPTHLIKTRGQQVTLRCSPKSGHDTVSWYQQALGQGPQFIFQYYEEEERQRGNFPDRFSGHQFPNYSSELNVNALLLGDSALYLCASSYGQGNYGYTFGSGTRLTVV.

Turning to this clonotype: A much more abundant neighbour one base away suggests this may be a read error. This rearrangement joins TRBV11-2 to TRBJ2-2; no firm D call. Germline V gene lookup returns CDR1 SGHAT and CDR2 FQNNGV. V was pared by 1 base and J by 9 bases, with 6 bases between. This CDR3 comprises 12 residues. In DNA, the CDR3 is TGTGCCAGCAGCTTAGGCTCCTGGGAGCTGTTTTTT. Translating gives CASSLGSWELFF. Combining the CDR3 with reference TRBV11-2 and TRBJ2-2 gives the whole variable domain EAGVAQSPRYKIIEKRQSVAFWCNPISGHATLYWYQQILGQGPKLLIQFQNNGVVDDSQLPKDRFSAERLKGVDSTLKIQPAKLEDSAVYLCASSLGSWELFFGEGSRLTVL.

About this clonotype itself: A much larger clone differs from this one at a single base, so this may be a read error. The chain recombines TRBV9 with TRBJ2-3, with no clear D. The CDR3 totals 14 residues. V was trimmed by 3 bases and J by 6 bases, leaving 14 bases between them. Germline V lookup: CDR1 SGDLS, CDR2 YYNGEE. The CDR3 protein is CASSADPDGDTQYF. The CDR3 DNA reads TGTGCCAGCAGCGCGGACCCGGATGGCGATACGCAGTATTTT.

This clonotype has a handful of counts. V and J are TRBV4-1 and TRBJ2-5; D call uncertain. Trimming took off 3 bases at V and 5 bases at J, with 7 bases between the two ends. Germline CDR1 is MGHRA and CDR2 is YSYEKL. The CDR3 runs 12 residues. CDR3 nucleotide sequence: TGCGCCAGCAGCCAGCAGATCGAGACCCAGTACTTC. Protein: CASSQQIETQYF.

This clonotype was recorded many times. The chain links TRBV7-2 to TRBJ2-1; D gene ambiguous. The V gene lost 5 bases and the J gene lost 6 bases, with 20 bases spanning the gap. The V gene's germline CDR1 is SGHTA and CDR2 FQGNSA. This CDR3 is built from 16 residues. Here the CDR3 DNA reads TGTGCCAGCAGCAAGTACGGCCCTCCCGCCTTCAATGAGCAGTTCTTC. Translated, it gives CASSKYGPPAFNEQFF.

This clonotype was picked up a small number of times. The V gene is TRBV24-1, the J gene TRBJ2-3, with D perhaps being TRBD1 or TRBD2 (5 bases each). V was pared by 4 bases and J by 0 bases, with 10 bases between. This CDR3 has 15 residues. The germline gives CDR1 KGHDR, CDR2 SFDVKD. The CDR3 DNA sequence: TGTGCCACCAGTGACCCCGGGGACAGCACAGATACGCAGTATTTT. Its translation: CATSDPGDSTDTQYF.

J is TRBJ2-7 and V is TRBV7-9, with D unresolved. Germline CDR1 is SEHNR and CDR2 is FQNEAQ (reference sequence). Trimming removed 2 bases at V and 2 bases at J, with 22 bases between. The CDR3 covers 18 residues. CDR3 DNA sequence: TGTGCCAGCAGCTTACTAGGCGGAAGTCGAGTTATACCCTACGAGCAGTACTTC. Translated: CASSLLGGSRVIPYEQYF.

This clonotype occurred many times. The DNA for the CDR3 is TGCGCCAGCAGCTTGCCGGGACTAGCGGGAGAATTCGGGGAGCTGTTTTTT. Its protein is CASSLPGLAGEFGELFF. This chain links TRBV5-1 with TRBJ2-2; 14 bases match TRBD2. The CDR3 spans 17 residues. Per the germline V gene, CDR1 is SGHRS and CDR2 is YFSETQ. V was pared by 1 base and J by 7 bases, with 6 bases of the junction left unmatched.

This clonotype was counted many times. The CDR3 spells CASSYSLLAGESYEQYF. In nucleotides, the CDR3 is TGTGCCAGCAGTTACTCTTTACTAGCGGGAGAGTCCTACGAGCAGTACTTC. V is TRBV6-2 or TRBV6-3 and J is TRBJ2-7, with 11 positions matching TRBD2. The CDR3 is 17 amino acids. Germline CDR1 and CDR2: MNHEY and SVGEGT. The V segment lost 0 bases and the J segment 1 base; nucleotides outside the gene matches: 5.

In this sample, this clonotype turned up a few times. The J gene is TRBJ2-1, the V gene TRBV29-1; D is possibly TRBD2 (6 bases). Trimming pared 7 bases from V and 6 bases from J, leaving 19 bases between. The CDR3 has 14 amino acids. CDR1 and CDR2 from the germline V gene are SQVTM and ANQGSEA. CDR3 amino acids: CSAPSVALGNEQFF. CDR3 coding DNA: TGCAGCGCCCCTAGCGTAGCCCTTGGCAATGAGCAGTTCTTC.

The table lists this clonotype with many counts. The chain has TRBV6-2 or TRBV6-3 and TRBJ2-2; 10 bases map to TRBD2. V lost 5 bases, J lost 10 bases, and 10 bases stayed unmatched. This CDR3 region has 15 residues. The germline V gene encodes CDR1 MNHEY and CDR2 SVGEGT. The DNA of the CDR3 is TGTGCCAGCAGTCCCTCGCTAGCGGGAGTCGTGGAGCTGTTTTTT. Translation gives CASSPSLAGVVELFF.

This clonotype was seen repeatedly, ten times or more. The chain links TRBV7-9 to TRBJ2-1, with D possibly matching TRBD2 (5 bases). V lost 1 base to trimming and J lost 0 bases, with 10 bases between them. CDR1 and CDR2 from the germline V gene are SEHNR and FQNEAQ (reference sequence). The CDR3 length is 16 residues. CDR3 in amino acids: CASSLGPGSSYNEQFF. CDR3 DNA: TGTGCCAGCAGCTTAGGTCCGGGGAGCTCCTACAATGAGCAGTTCTTC.

This clonotype was counted many times. The chain carries TRBV10-2 and TRBJ1-2; TRBD1 aligns across 12 bases. Germline V gene data show CDR1 as WSHSY and CDR2 as SAAADI. V gave up 9 bases and J gave up 7 bases; unmatched junction bases: 12. This CDR3 spans 15 amino acids. CDR3 coding DNA: TGCGCCAGTCATCCGTCGGGGACAGGGGGCTTTGGCTACACCTTC. As protein: CASHPSGTGGFGYTF.

This clonotype appeared many times. This chain links TRBV3-1 with TRBJ2-7; no reliable D call. CDR3 size: 15 residues. Per the germline V gene, CDR1 is LGHDT and CDR2 is YNNKEL (reference sequence). Trimming removed 6 bases at V and 6 bases at J, with 21 bases between. The CDR3 sequence: CASSPNIVDSSEQYF. The DNA for the CDR3 is TGTGCCAGCAGTCCAAATATAGTAGATTCTTCCGAGCAGTACTTC.

The chain combines TRBV2 with TRBJ2-7; tentative D call: TRBD2 (6 bases). The V and J ends lost 2 bases and 6 bases respectively, with 17 bases between them. There are 15 residues in the CDR3. Germline CDR1 and CDR2: SNHLY and FYNNEI. The CDR3 sequence: CASSEWGGLFGEQYF. CDR3 nucleotides: TGTGCCAGCAGTGAATGGGGAGGATTGTTCGGCGAGCAGTACTTC.

In this sample, this clonotype turned up many times. V usage is TRBV27 and J usage is TRBJ2-5; no clear D. Germline CDR1 is MNHEY and CDR2 is SMNVEV (reference sequence). Trimming stripped 0 bases from V and 5 bases from J, with 10 bases between. The CDR3 runs to 14 residues. CDR3 protein: CASSLSSVGETQYF. The CDR3 region has the DNA TGTGCCAGCAGTTTATCGTCGGTTGGGGAGACCCAGTACTTC.

This clonotype appeared many times. The CDR3 reads CASSDDDSINGYTF. The CDR3 nucleotides are TGTGCCAGCAGTGATGACGACAGTATAAATGGCTACACCTTC. The V and J genes are TRBV2 and TRBJ1-2; the D gene is possibly TRBD1 (5 bases). CDR1 SNHLY and CDR2 FYNNEI come from the germline V gene. Trimming removed 3 bases at V and 6 bases at J, with 14 bases between. CDR3 length equals 14 residues.